Listed below are T cell receptor beta chains from one sample, sequenced in a study of response to subunit inactivated influenza vaccine. A single record per CDR3 protein comes from TCRdb applying MiXCR to the RT-PCR reads. Among some 540,000 distinct CDR3 sequences, roughly 23% were seen once, and the ten largest hold 2.5% to 3.5%. This same sample was also part of a study on T cells expressing NK-cell markers.

Sequenced here: CD4+ T cells sorted from PBMCs, sampled about 12 days after vaccination. The receptors originated from a man aged 50-59 years who received an inactivated influenza vaccine. Each CDR3 is given without its conserved first and last residue.

V gene | CDR3 protein
TRBV5-5 | ASSWGDTEAF
TRBV18 | ASSPTSGGTGELF
TRBV29-1 | SATLPEGTYYEQY
TRBV4-2 | ASRKLMDKNIQY
TRBV20-1 | SARGQGGGTGELF
TRBV18 | ASSKVDRGYGYT
TRBV30 | AWSIGGLLF
TRBV7-3 | ASRLAGHTDTQY
TRBV6-5 | ASSLGRGDTQY
TRBV3-1 | ASGVADEAF
TRBV20-1 | SARDRWRDRTDTQY
TRBV7-2 | ASSYRLAGGGDEQF
TRBV7-2 | ASSLWGQTGELF
TRBV6-4 | ASSRSPFTDTQY
TRBV24-1 | ATSDLGDEQF
TRBV5-8 | ASSFFQGLGSNQPQH
TRBV9 | ASRVGNLRTEQF
TRBV5-1 | ASSRDREVYEQY
TRBV10-3 | AIRQTQGGYEQY
TRBV20-1 | SANAGVHEQY
TRBV24-1 | ATSDQGASNEQF
TRBV4-2 | ASSGQGELF
TRBV10-3 | AIGTGAYSGANVLT
TRBV30 | AWNRASNEKLF
TRBV12-3/TRBV12-4 | ASSFSGGAGDEQF
TRBV25-1 | ASSGVYDGYT
TRBV19 | ASHRAGELF
TRBV6-5 | ASSSISGFWFGNTEAF
TRBV6-1 | ASTTGRFTYGYT
TRBV4-3 | ASSQGHRSYEQY
TRBV24-1 | ATSDRRQDSGANVLT
TRBV15 | ATSRDRTSYEQY
TRBV11-2 | ASSPIGASGTRGDTQY
TRBV7-8 | ASSLVRLAGGPPRDTQY
TRBV18 | ASSRDKNTEAF